These 9 T cell receptor beta chains originate from one sample sequenced in a study of OX40 agonist ivuxolimab in advanced cancers. The library came from the immunoSEQ multiplex PCR assay. The table was pulled from immuneACCESS by TCRdb, which kept in-frame rearrangements only. Such tables lose some clones; where checked, under half of the loss comes from unresolved V genes, and the rest has no known cause. The sample yields around 95,000 clones; about 92% were counted once. The leading ten clones occupy over 0.2% of the sample. Sample: CD4+ or CD8+ T cells sorted from blood, taken in a trial of the OX40 agonist ivuxolimab. These receptors originate from an adult with an advanced solid tumor such as melanoma, head and neck, liver or kidney cancer.

The rearrangement joins TRBV19 to TRBJ1-6, with 7 bases identical to TRBD1. The CDR3 runs 14 residues. The ends lost 11 bases at V and 6 bases at J; junction bases unmatched: 10. Germline V gene data show CDR1 as LNHDA and CDR2 as SQIVND (reference sequence). The CDR3 reads CACSRTGFNSPLHF. The CDR3 DNA reads as TGTGCCTGCTCTCGGACAGGTTTTAATTCACCCCTCCACTTT.

The V gene is TRBV28, the J gene TRBJ2-5; no firm D call. V lost 5 bases, J lost 0 bases, and 7 bases lay in between. The CDR3 length is 13 residues. CDR1 and CDR2 from the germline V gene are MDHEN and SYDVKM. The CDR3 DNA reads as TGTGCCAGCAGTACTCCGTACCAAGAGACCCAGTACTTC. This gives the protein CASSTPYQETQYF.

The chain couples TRBV2 to TRBJ2-7; D not resolved. The CDR3 extends over 14 amino acids. CDR1 SNHLY and CDR2 FYNNEI come from the germline V gene. The CDR3 is CAKKYPLAPYEQYV. CDR3 DNA: TGTGCTAAGAAATATCCCCTGGCCCCTTACGAGCAGTACGTC.

The rearrangement links TRBV7-2 to TRBJ1-1, with D uncertain. Germline CDR1 reads SGHTA; CDR2 reads FQGNSA. CDR3 length: 15 residues. V was shortened by 5 bases and J by 3 bases, with 16 bases between the two germline ends. CDR3 in amino acids: CASSQSPGSDTEAFF. The DNA for the CDR3 is TGTGCCAGCAGCCAATCCCCAGGTTCGGACACTGAAGCTTTCTTT.

The gene calls are TRBV10-3 and TRBJ2-3; D is perhaps TRBD1 (6 bases). Trimming removed 7 bases at V and 4 bases at J, with 15 bases between. CDR3 size: 14 residues. The germline CDR1 and CDR2 sequences are ENHRY and SYGVKD. CDR3 sequence (DNA): TGTGCCATCAATGGCAGGGGTGAGGCAGATACGCAGTATTTT. It codes for CAINGRGEADTQYF.

This clone was observed a single time. DNA for the CDR3: TGTGCCAGCACAGGATCAATGGGACAGCCCCAGCATTTT. Amino acids: CASTGSMGQPQHF. V usage is TRBV25-1 and J usage is TRBJ1-5; no definite D call. V shed 7 bases and J shed 7 bases, with 14 bases lying between them. There are 13 residues in the CDR3. CDR1 and CDR2 (germline): MGHDK, SYGVNS.

This sequence joins TRBV2 and TRBJ1-4; D gene unclear. Germline CDR1 is SNHLY and CDR2 is FYNNEI. The V end lost 8 bases, the J end lost 0 bases, and 4 bases lay between the germline ends. The CDR3 extends over 12 amino acids. The CDR3 loop reads CASRPTNEKLFF. CDR3 DNA sequence: TGTGCCAGCCGACCAACTAATGAAAAACTGTTTTTT.

The chain is built from TRBV10-3 and TRBJ2-1; no clear D. The germline V and J ends were trimmed by 8 bases and 1 base, with 12 bases remaining between them. In germline, CDR1 is ENHRY, CDR2 SYGVKD. This CDR3 has 14 residues. In DNA form, the CDR3 reads TGTGCCATCTCCGCCCTCCAATCCTACAATGAGCAGTTCTTC. Its translation is CAISALQSYNEQFF.

This clone was seen a single time. The V call is TRBV2, the J call TRBJ1-5, with a possible D match to TRBD1 (5 bases). CDR1 is SNHLY and CDR2 is FYNNEI in the germline V gene. V was shortened by 7 bases and J by 6 bases, with 16 bases between the two germline ends. This CDR3 is 14 amino acids long. The CDR3 is CASNEDGGLQPQHF. CDR3 nucleotides: TGTGCCAGCAACGAAGATGGGGGTCTTCAGCCCCAGCATTTT. The entire variable domain, with the rest obtained from reference TRBV2 and TRBJ1-5, is as follows: EPEVTQTPSHQVTQMGQEVILRCVPISNHLYFYWYRQILGQKVEFLVSFYNNEISEKSEIFDDQFSVERPDGSNFTLKIRSTKLEDSAMYFCASNEDGGLQPQHFGDGTRLSIL.